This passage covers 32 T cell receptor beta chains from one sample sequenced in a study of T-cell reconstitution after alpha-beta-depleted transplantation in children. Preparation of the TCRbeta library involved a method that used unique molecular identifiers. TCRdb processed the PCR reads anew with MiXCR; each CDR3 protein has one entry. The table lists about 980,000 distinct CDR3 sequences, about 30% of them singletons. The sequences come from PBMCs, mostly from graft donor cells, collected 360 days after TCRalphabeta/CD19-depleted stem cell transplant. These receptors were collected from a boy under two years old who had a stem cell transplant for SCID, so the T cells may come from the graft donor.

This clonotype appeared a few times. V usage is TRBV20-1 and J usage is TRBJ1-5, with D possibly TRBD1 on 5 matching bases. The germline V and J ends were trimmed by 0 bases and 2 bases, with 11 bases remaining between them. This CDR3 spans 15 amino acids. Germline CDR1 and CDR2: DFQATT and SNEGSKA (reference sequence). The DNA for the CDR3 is TGCAGTGCTAGAGATAGACGGGGCGGCAATCAGCCCCAGCATTTT. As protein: CSARDRRGGNQPQHF.

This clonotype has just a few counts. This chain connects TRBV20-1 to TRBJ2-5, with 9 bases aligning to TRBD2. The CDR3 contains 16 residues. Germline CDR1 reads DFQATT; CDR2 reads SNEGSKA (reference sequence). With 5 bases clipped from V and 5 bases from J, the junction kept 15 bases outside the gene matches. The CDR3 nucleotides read TGCAGTGCTGAGACGGGTCGGCGGGGGGGGCCTGAGACCCAGTACTTC. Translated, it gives CSAETGRRGGPETQYF.

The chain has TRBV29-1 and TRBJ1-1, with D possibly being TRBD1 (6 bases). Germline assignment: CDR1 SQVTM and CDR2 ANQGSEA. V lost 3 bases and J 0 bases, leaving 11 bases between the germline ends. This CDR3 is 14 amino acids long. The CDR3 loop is CSVEGGRVNTEAFF. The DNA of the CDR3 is TGCAGCGTTGAGGGGGGGCGTGTGAACACTGAAGCTTTCTTT.

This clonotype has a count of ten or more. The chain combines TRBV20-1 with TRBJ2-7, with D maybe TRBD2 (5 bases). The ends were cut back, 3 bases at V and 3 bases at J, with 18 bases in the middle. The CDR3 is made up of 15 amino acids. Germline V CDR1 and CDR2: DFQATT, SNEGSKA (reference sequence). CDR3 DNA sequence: TGCAGTGCTAGGGCCCTACTAGGAGGCGACTACGAGCAGTACTTC. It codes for CSARALLGGDYEQYF.

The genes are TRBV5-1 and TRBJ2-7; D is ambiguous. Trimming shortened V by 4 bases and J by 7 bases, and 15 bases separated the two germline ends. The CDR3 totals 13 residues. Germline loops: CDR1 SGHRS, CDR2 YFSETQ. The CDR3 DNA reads TGCGCCAGCAGCGACCCCCAGCGACTGGAGCAGTACTTC. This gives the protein CASSDPQRLEQYF.

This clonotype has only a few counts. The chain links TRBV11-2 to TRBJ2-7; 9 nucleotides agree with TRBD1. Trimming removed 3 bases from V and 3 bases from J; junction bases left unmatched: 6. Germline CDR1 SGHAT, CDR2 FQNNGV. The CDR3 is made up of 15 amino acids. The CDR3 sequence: CASSFFGGQGYEQYF. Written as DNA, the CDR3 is TGTGCCAGCAGCTTCTTTGGGGGACAGGGCTACGAGCAGTACTTC.

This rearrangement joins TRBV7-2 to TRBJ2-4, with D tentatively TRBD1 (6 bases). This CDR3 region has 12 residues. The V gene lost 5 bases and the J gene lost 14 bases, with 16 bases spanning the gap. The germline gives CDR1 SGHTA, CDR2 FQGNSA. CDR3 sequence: CASSQLPGQEYF. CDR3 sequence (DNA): TGTGCCAGCAGCCAACTCCCGGGACAAGAGTACTTC.

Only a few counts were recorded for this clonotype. Written as DNA, the CDR3 is TGTGCCAGCACCCCCCTAGCGGCCTCCTACGAGCAGTACTTC. This encodes CASTPLAASYEQYF. The chain links TRBV7-8 to TRBJ2-7, with TRBD2 identical over 7 bases. This CDR3 has 14 residues. Germline values: CDR1 SGHVS, CDR2 FQNEAQ. The J segment lost 0 bases and the V segment lost 7 bases, leaving 6 bases of the junction unmatched.

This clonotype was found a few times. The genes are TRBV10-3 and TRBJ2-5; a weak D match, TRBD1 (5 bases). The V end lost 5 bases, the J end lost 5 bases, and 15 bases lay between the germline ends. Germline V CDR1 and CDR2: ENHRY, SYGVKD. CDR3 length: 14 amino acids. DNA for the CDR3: TGTGCCATCAGTAGGGCAGGGTATGAGGAGACCCAGTACTTC. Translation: CAISRAGYEETQYF.

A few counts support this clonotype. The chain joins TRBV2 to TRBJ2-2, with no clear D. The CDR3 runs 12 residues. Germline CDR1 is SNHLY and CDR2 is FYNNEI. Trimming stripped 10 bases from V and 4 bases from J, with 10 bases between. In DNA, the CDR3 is TGTGCCAACCGACGGAGCACCGGGGAGCTGTTTTTT. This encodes CANRRSTGELFF.

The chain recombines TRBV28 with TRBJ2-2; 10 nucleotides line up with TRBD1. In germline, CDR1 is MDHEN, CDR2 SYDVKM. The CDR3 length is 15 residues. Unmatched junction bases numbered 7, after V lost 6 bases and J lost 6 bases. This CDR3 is CASRIPGTGAGELFF. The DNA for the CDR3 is TGTGCCAGCAGAATCCCCGGGACAGGGGCCGGGGAGCTGTTTTTT.

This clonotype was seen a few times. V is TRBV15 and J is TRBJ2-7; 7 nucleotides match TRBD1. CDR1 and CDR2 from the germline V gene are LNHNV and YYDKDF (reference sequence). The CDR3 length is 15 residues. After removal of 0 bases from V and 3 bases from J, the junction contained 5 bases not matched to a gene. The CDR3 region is CATSREPGQIYEQYF. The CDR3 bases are TGTGCCACCAGCAGAGAACCGGGACAGATCTACGAGCAGTACTTC.

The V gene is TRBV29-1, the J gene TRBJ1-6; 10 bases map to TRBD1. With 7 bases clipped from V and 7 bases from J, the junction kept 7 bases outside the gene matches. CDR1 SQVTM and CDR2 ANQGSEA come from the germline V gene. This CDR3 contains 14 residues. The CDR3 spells CSGNRDRGNSPLHF. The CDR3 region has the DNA TGCAGCGGCAACCGGGACAGGGGCAATTCACCCCTCCACTTT.

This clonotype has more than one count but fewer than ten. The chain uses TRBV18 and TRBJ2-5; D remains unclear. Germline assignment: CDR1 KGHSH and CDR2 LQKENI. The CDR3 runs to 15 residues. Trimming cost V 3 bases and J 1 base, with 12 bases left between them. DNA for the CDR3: TGTGCCAGCTCACCTAGGAGAACTTCCCAAGAGACCCAGTACTTC. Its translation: CASSPRRTSQETQYF.

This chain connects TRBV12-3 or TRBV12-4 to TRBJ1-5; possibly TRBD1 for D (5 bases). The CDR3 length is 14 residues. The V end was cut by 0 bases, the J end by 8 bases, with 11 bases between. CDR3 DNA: TGTGCCAGCAGTTTAGCCGGGGGGACGAAGCCCCAGCATTTT. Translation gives CASSLAGGTKPQHF.

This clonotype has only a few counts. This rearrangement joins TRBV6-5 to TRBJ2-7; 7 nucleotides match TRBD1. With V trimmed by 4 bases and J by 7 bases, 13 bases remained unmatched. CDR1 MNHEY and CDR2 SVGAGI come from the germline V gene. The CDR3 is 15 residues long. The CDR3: CASSSRTGQTWEQYF. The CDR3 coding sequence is TGTGCCAGCAGTTCTCGGACAGGTCAAACGTGGGAGCAGTACTTC.

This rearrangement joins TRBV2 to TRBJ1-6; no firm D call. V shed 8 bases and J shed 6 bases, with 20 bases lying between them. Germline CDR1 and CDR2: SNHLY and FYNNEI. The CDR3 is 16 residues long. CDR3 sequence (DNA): TGTGCCAGCGGAGATCCACCAGGAACGGCTAATTCACCCCTCCACTTT. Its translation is CASGDPPGTANSPLHF.

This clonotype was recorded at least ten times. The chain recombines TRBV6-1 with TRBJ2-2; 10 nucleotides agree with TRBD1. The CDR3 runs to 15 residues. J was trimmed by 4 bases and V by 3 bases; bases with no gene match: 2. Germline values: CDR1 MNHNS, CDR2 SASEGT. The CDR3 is CASSETGGGTGELFF. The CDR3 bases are TGTGCCAGCAGTGAGACAGGGGGCGGCACCGGGGAGCTGTTTTTT.

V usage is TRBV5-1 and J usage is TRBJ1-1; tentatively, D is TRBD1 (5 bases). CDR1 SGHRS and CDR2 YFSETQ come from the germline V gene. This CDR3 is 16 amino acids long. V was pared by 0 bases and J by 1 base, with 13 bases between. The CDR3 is CASSLGWGSGNTEAFF. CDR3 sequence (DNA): TGCGCCAGCAGCTTGGGGTGGGGGAGCGGGAACACTGAAGCTTTCTTT.

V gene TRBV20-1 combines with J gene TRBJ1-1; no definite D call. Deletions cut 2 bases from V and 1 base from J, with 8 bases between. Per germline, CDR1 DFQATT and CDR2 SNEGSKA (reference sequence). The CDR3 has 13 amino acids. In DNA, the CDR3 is TGCAGTGCTAGACTAGCATCGAACACTGAAGCTTTCTTT. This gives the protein CSARLASNTEAFF.

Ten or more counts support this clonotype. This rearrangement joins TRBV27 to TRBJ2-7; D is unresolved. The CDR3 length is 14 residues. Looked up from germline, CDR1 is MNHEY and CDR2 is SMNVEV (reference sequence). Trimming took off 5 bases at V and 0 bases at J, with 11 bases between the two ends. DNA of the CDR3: TGTGCCAGCAGTCCCGGATTGAGCTCCTACGAGCAGTACTTC. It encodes CASSPGLSSYEQYF.

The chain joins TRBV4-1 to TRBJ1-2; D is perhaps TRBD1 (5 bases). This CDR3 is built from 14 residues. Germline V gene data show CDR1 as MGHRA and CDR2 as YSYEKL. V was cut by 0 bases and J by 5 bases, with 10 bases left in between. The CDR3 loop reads CASSQDGDGYGYTF. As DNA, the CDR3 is TGCGCCAGCAGCCAAGATGGGGACGGATATGGCTACACCTTC.

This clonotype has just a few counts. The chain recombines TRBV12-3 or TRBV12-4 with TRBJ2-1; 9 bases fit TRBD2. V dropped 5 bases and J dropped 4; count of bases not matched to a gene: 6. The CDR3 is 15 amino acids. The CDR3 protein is CASSPVSGGYNEQFF. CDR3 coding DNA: TGTGCCAGCAGTCCAGTTAGCGGGGGATACAATGAGCAGTTCTTC.

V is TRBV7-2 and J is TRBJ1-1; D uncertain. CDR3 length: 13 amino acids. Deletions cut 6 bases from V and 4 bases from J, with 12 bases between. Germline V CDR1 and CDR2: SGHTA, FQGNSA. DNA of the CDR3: TGTGCCAGCAGACAAGTGGGTTCCACTGAAGCTTTCTTT. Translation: CASRQVGSTEAFF. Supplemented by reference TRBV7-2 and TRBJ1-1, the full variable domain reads GAGVSQSPSNKVTEKGKDVELRCDPISGHTALYWYRQSLGQGLEFLIYFQGNSAPDKSGLPSDRFSAERTGGSVSTLTIQRTQQEDSAVYLCASRQVGSTEAFFGQGTRLTVV.

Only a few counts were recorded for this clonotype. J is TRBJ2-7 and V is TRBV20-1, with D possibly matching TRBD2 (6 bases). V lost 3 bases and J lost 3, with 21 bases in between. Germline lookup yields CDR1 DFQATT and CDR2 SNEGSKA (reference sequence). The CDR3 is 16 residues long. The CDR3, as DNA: TGCAGTGCTAGGGAACCCTGGGGGGTAGGTAACTACGAGCAGTACTTC. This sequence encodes CSAREPWGVGNYEQYF.

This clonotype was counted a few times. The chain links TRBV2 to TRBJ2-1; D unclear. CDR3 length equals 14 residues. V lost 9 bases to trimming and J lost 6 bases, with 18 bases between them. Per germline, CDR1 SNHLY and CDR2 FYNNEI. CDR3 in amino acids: CASGPHRSGNEQFF. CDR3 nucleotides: TGTGCCAGTGGACCACACCGATCTGGCAATGAGCAGTTCTTC.

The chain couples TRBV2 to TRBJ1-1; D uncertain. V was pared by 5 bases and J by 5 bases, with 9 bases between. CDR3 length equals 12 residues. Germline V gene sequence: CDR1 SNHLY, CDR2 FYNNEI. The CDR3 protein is CASSFDGTEAFF. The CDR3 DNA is TGTGCCAGCAGTTTCGATGGGACTGAAGCTTTCTTT.

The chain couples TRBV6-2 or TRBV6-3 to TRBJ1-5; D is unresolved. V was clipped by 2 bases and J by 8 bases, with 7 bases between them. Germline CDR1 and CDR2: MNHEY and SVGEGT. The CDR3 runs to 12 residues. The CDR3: CASSYPTEPQHF. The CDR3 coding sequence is TGTGCCAGCAGTTACCCTACGGAGCCCCAGCATTTT.

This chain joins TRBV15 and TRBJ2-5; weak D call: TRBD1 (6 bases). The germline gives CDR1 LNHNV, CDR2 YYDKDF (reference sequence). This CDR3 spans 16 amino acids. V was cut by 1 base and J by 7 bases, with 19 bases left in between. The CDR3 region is CATSRGGHPLPTTQYF. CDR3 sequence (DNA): TGTGCCACCAGCAGAGGGGGACACCCCCTTCCTACGACCCAGTACTTC.

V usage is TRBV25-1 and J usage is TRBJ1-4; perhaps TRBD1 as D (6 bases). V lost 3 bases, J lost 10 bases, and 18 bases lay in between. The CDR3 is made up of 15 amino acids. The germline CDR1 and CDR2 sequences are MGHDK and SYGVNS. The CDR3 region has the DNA TGTGCCAGCAGTGATGTTGGGCAGGGACAAGGAAAACTGTTTTTT. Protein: CASSDVGQGQGKLFF.

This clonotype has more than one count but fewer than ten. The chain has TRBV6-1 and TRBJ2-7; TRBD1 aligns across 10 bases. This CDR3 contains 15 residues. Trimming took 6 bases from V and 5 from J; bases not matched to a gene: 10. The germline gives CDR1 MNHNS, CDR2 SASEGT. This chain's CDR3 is CASSRSGTGVHEQYF. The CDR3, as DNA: TGTGCCAGCAGCCGTTCCGGGACAGGGGTCCACGAGCAGTACTTC.

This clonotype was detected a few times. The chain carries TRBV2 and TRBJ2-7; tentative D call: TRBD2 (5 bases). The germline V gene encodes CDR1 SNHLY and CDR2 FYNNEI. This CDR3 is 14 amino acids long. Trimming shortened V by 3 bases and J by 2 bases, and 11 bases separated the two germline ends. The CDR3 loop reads CASSEGTAAYEQYF. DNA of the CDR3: TGTGCCAGCAGTGAGGGAACAGCGGCCTACGAGCAGTACTTC.